The 22 T cell receptor beta chains in this list originate from one sample, sequenced in a study of CD8 T cells in Susac syndrome. RNA amounts of about 0.5 to 1 ug underwent reverse transcription with random hexamers. TCRdb reprocessed the immunoSEQ multiplex PCR reads with MiXCR, giving one entry per CDR3 protein. Among roughly 150,000 distinct CDR3 sequences listed, around 96% were seen once. The sequencing sample was made of CD4+ T cells from PBMCs. All receptors derive from a human donor with Susac syndrome.

The rearrangement uses TRBV20-1 and TRBJ2-5, with D unresolved. CDR1 DFQATT and CDR2 SNEGSKA come from the germline V gene (reference sequence). Trimming stripped 5 bases from V and 4 bases from J, with 20 bases between. This CDR3 region has 15 residues. The CDR3 region has the DNA TGCAGTGCTTTAACCCCGTCACCGGGCGGAGAGACCCAGTACTTC. It is translated as CSALTPSPGGETQYF.

The J gene is TRBJ2-3, the V gene TRBV9; the D gene is possibly TRBD1 (7 bases). V was clipped by 4 bases and J by 0 bases, with 18 bases between them. The CDR3 sequence is 17 residues long. Germline CDR1 and CDR2: SGDLS and YYNGEE. Written as DNA, the CDR3 is TGTGCCAGCAGCCCTCAGGGGGGCAACCCTAGCACAGATACGCAGTATTTT. This codes for CASSPQGGNPSTDTQYF.

V is TRBV2 and J is TRBJ1-6; the D gene is possibly TRBD1 (5 bases). The CDR3 has 16 residues. Germline V gene sequence: CDR1 SNHLY, CDR2 FYNNEI. V was trimmed by 0 bases and J by 6 bases, leaving 12 bases between them. The CDR3: CASSEARGGFNSPLHF. CDR3 sequence (DNA): TGTGCCAGCAGTGAAGCGCGGGGGGGATTTAATTCACCCCTCCACTTT.

The CDR3 loop reads CASSSIAGGPSYEQYF. DNA for the CDR3: TGTGCCAGCAGCTCCATAGCGGGGGGGCCGTCCTACGAGCAGTACTTC. The chain is built from TRBV5-5 and TRBJ2-7; TRBD2 matches 11 bases. The V and J ends lost 3 bases and 1 base, in that order; junction bases with no gene match: 6. Germline V gene sequence: CDR1 SGHKS, CDR2 YYEKEE (reference sequence). This CDR3 region has 16 residues.

The V call is TRBV7-6, the J call TRBJ2-6; tentatively, D is TRBD1 or TRBD2 (5 bases each). The germline V gene has CDR1 SGHVS and CDR2 FNYEAQ. V lost 5 bases and J 0 bases, leaving 26 bases between the germline ends. There are 21 residues in the CDR3. The CDR3 spells CASSLKEGRRQSFSGANVLTF. CDR3 nucleotides: TGTGCCAGCAGCCTCAAAGAGGGACGTCGGCAATCATTCTCTGGGGCCAACGTCCTGACTTTC.

The chain employs TRBV20-1 and TRBJ1-5, with D maybe TRBD1 (6 bases). The CDR3 contains 15 residues. V lost 7 bases and J 1 base, leaving 17 bases between the germline ends. Germline values: CDR1 DFQATT, CDR2 SNEGSKA (reference sequence). The CDR3 here is CSVRGGRGSNQPQHF. In DNA, the CDR3 is TGCAGTGTTCGCGGGGGGCGGGGAAGCAATCAGCCCCAGCATTTT.

The J gene is TRBJ1-1, the V gene TRBV11-2; D might be TRBD1 (5 bases). Germline values: CDR1 SGHAT, CDR2 FQNNGV. V was trimmed by 0 bases and J by 1 base, leaving 9 bases between them. The CDR3 loop spans 15 amino acids. The CDR3 region has the DNA TGTGCCAGCAGCTTAGATCGAGGGACGAACACTGAAGCTTTCTTT. It translates to CASSLDRGTNTEAFF.

The gene calls are TRBV2 and TRBJ2-1, with 8 bases matching TRBD1. Germline CDR1 SNHLY, CDR2 FYNNEI. V lost 5 bases to trimming and J lost 10 bases; unmatched junction nucleotides: 4. This CDR3 region has 12 residues. This CDR3 reads CASSPGQGEQFF. The CDR3 region has the DNA TGTGCCAGCAGTCCAGGACAGGGAGAGCAGTTCTTC.

V and J are TRBV9 and TRBJ1-3, with unresolved D. The CDR3 is 16 amino acids. Between the trimmed V and J ends, which lost 0 bases and 0 bases, there was a span of 10 bases. Germline V gene sequence: CDR1 SGDLS, CDR2 YYNGEE. As DNA, the CDR3 is TGTGCCAGCAGCGTAGGGCAGACTTACTCTGGAAACACCATATATTTT. Amino acid sequence: CASSVGQTYSGNTIYF.

This clonotype was counted once. This chain links TRBV25-1 with TRBJ2-5; D tentatively reads TRBD1 or TRBD2 (5 bases each). Deletions cut 7 bases from V and 7 bases from J, with 13 bases between. Germline loops: CDR1 MGHDK, CDR2 SYGVNS. This CDR3 is 12 amino acids long. The DNA for the CDR3 is TGTGCCAGCAATCGGGGCGCTGGGACCCAGTACTTC. Translated, it gives CASNRGAGTQYF. Variable domain in full (rest from reference TRBV25-1 and TRBJ2-5): EADIYQTPRYLVIGTGKKITLECSQTMGHDKMYWYQQDPGMELHLIHYSYGVNSTEKGDLSSESTVSRIRTEHFPLTLESARPSHTSQYLCASNRGAGTQYFGPGTRLLVL.

The CDR3 nucleotides are TGTGCCAGCAGCCCGAGGCAGGGGCAGAGCTATGGCTACACCTTC. Encoded protein: CASSPRQGQSYGYTF. The chain employs TRBV3-1 and TRBJ1-2; D is perhaps TRBD1 (6 bases). Germline-derived CDR1 and CDR2 are LGHDT and YNNKEL (reference sequence). The CDR3 is 15 amino acids. Trimming stripped 4 bases from V and 4 bases from J, with 16 bases between.

The rearrangement uses TRBV20-1 and TRBJ2-2, with 7 nucleotides matching TRBD2. V lost 5 bases to trimming and J lost 4 bases; unmatched junction nucleotides: 1. The V gene's germline CDR1 is DFQATT and CDR2 SNEGSKA (reference sequence). The CDR3 consists of 12 residues. The CDR3 region has the DNA TGCAGTGCTTGGGGGGGCACCGGGGAGCTGTTTTTT. Protein sequence: CSAWGGTGELFF.

The V and J genes are TRBV7-3 and TRBJ2-7; TRBD2 might be the D (7 bases). Trimming shortened V by 8 bases and J by 9 bases, and 14 bases separated the two germline ends. The germline V gene has CDR1 SGHTA and CDR2 FQGTGA. The CDR3 loop spans 11 amino acids. CDR3 DNA sequence: TGTGCCAGCGGAAACGGGGGGCGGCAGTACTTC. Amino acid sequence: CASGNGGRQYF.

This chain joins TRBV3-1 and TRBJ2-2; D call uncertain. The CDR3 sequence is 14 residues long. The ends were cut back, 4 bases at V and 1 base at J, with 7 bases in the middle. Germline CDR1 is LGHDT and CDR2 is YNNKEL (reference sequence). The CDR3 is CASSLYLNTGELFF. The CDR3 DNA sequence: TGTGCCAGCAGCCTTTACCTGAACACCGGGGAGCTGTTTTTT. Combining the CDR3 with reference TRBV3-1 and TRBJ2-2 gives the whole variable domain DTAVSQTPKYLVTQMGNDKSIKCEQNLGHDTMYWYKQDSKKFLKIMFSYNNKELIINETVPNRFSPKSPDKAHLNLHINSLELGDSAVYFCASSLYLNTGELFFGEGSRLTVL.

V and J are TRBV19 and TRBJ2-3, with 9 nucleotides matching TRBD2. V was clipped by 7 bases and J by 6 bases; unmatched bases: 8. This CDR3 has 14 residues. Germline CDR1 and CDR2: LNHDA and SQIVND (reference sequence). The CDR3 loop reads CASNARGGRDTQYF. Written as DNA, the CDR3 is TGTGCCAGTAATGCGCGGGGGGGCCGTGATACGCAGTATTTT.

The CDR3 bases are TGTGCCAGCTCGGACAGGGGGCGGGATACGCAGTATTTT. Its protein product is CASSDRGRDTQYF. The chain employs TRBV25-1 and TRBJ2-3; TRBD1 matches at 11 bases. Unmatched junction bases numbered 4, after V lost 8 bases and J lost 6 bases. Looked up from germline, CDR1 is MGHDK and CDR2 is SYGVNS. The CDR3 has 13 residues. Full variable domain (missing parts from reference TRBV25-1 and TRBJ2-3): EADIYQTPRYLVIGTGKKITLECSQTMGHDKMYWYQQDPGMELHLIHYSYGVNSTEKGDLSSESTVSRIRTEHFPLTLESARPSHTSQYLCASSDRGRDTQYFGPGTRLTVL.

This clonotype came up a few times. The chain employs TRBV6-2 or TRBV6-3 and TRBJ2-7, with a possible D match to TRBD1 (5 bases). CDR1 is MNHEY and CDR2 is SVGEGT in the germline V gene. The V end was cut by 2 bases, the J end by 0 bases, with 5 bases between. The CDR3 sequence is 13 residues long. The CDR3 here is CASSYQGSYEQYF. In DNA form, the CDR3 reads TGTGCCAGCAGTTACCAGGGCTCCTACGAGCAGTACTTC.

This chain uses TRBV7-8 with TRBJ2-2, with 7 bases matching TRBD2. In germline, CDR1 is SGHVS, CDR2 FQNEAQ. The junction had 14 bases not matched to a gene; V was cut back by 5 bases and J by 5 bases. There are 17 residues in the CDR3. The CDR3: CASSKSVAQGGTGELFF. The CDR3 region has the DNA TGTGCCAGCAGCAAATCGGTAGCCCAGGGAGGGACCGGGGAGCTGTTTTTT.

This chain joins TRBV6-2 or TRBV6-3 and TRBJ1-1; a possible D gene is TRBD1 (5 bases). Trimming removed 2 bases at V and 7 bases at J, with 11 bases between. CDR3 size: 13 residues. The germline V gene has CDR1 MNHEY and CDR2 SVGEGT. The CDR3 spells CASSYEGLSEAFF. CDR3 nucleotides: TGTGCCAGCAGTTACGAGGGGCTCAGTGAAGCTTTCTTT.

The chain uses TRBV13 and TRBJ2-1; 8 bases line up with TRBD1. Germline V lookup: CDR1 PRHDT, CDR2 FYEKMQ (reference sequence). The CDR3 is made up of 16 amino acids. After removal of 2 bases from V and 10 bases from J, the junction contained 13 bases not matched to a gene. CDR3 nucleotides: TGTGCCAGCAGCTTACTTGGGCAGGGGGCTGGAGTAGAGCAGTTCTTC. Its translation: CASSLLGQGAGVEQFF.

This clonotype was seen a handful of times. The chain carries TRBV7-2 and TRBJ2-7, with 10 bases aligning to TRBD2. The CDR3 contains 16 residues. V lost 3 bases, J lost 0 bases, and 5 bases stayed unmatched. Per germline, CDR1 SGHTA and CDR2 FQGNSA. The CDR3 loop is CASSFRAGGSSYEQYF. The CDR3 DNA follows: TGTGCCAGCAGCTTTCGAGCGGGGGGGAGCTCCTACGAGCAGTACTTC. The whole variable domain, remainder taken from reference TRBV7-2 and TRBJ2-7, is GAGVSQSPSNKVTEKGKDVELRCDPISGHTALYWYRQSLGQGLEFLIYFQGNSAPDKSGLPSDRFSAERTGGSVSTLTIQRTQQEDSAVYLCASSFRAGGSSYEQYFGPGTRLTVT.

This clonotype was picked up a small number of times. This sequence joins TRBV18 and TRBJ2-7; no reliable D call. CDR1 is KGHSH and CDR2 is LQKENI in the germline V gene. Trimming stripped 3 bases from V and 2 bases from J, with 8 bases between. CDR3 length: 13 amino acids. CDR3 amino acids: CASSPDRAYEQYF. DNA of the CDR3: TGTGCCAGCTCACCGGACCGAGCCTACGAGCAGTACTTC. The full variable domain, its missing parts supplied by reference TRBV18 and TRBJ2-7, is NAGVMQNPRHLVRRRGQEARLRCSPMKGHSHVYWYRQLPEEGLKFMVYLQKENIIDESGMPKERFSAEFPKEGPSILRIQQVVRGDSAAYFCASSPDRAYEQYFGPGTRLTVT.